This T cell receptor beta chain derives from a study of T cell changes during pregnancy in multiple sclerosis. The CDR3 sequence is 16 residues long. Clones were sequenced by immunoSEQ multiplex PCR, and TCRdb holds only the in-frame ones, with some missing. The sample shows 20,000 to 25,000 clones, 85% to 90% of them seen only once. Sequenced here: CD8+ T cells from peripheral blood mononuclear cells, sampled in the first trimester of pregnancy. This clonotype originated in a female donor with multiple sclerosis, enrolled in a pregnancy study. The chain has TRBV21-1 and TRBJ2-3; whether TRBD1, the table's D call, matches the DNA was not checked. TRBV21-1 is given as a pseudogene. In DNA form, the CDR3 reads TGTGCCAGCACCCAGAGTGGGACAGATAGCACAGATACGCAGTATTTT. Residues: CASTQSGTDSTDTQYF.